The rows below give T cell receptor beta chains drawn from one sample of a study of CD8 T cells in Susac syndrome. TCRdb reprocessed the immunoSEQ multiplex PCR reads with MiXCR, giving one entry per CDR3 protein. The sample contains about 140,000 distinct CDR3 sequences, over 90% of which appear only once. Sequences were obtained from CD4+ T cells from PBMCs. The receptors here all came from a human donor with Susac syndrome. The CDR3 runs from the conserved cysteine through the conserved F or W. D genes are given only for firm matches. Clone size appears in some rows only: once, few, many, or a class for an expanded clone.

d_gene	abundance	v_gene	j_gene	CDR3aa
NA	NA	TRBV7-9	TRBJ2-1	CASADREQFF
NA	NA	TRBV27	TRBJ1-2	CASSSAPRQPGYTF
NA	NA	TRBV5-1	TRBJ2-7	CASSARDTLGYEQYF
NA	NA	TRBV30	TRBJ1-1	CAWSPAVNTEAFF
NA	NA	TRBV20-1	TRBJ1-6	CSARDRMSPLHF
NA	NA	TRBV12-5	TRBJ2-5	CASGLTKQETQYF
NA	once	TRBV30	TRBJ1-4	CAWSVHPFGGDEKLFF
TRBD1	NA	TRBV15	TRBJ2-7	CATSRNQQGSEQYF
TRBD2	NA	TRBV3-1	TRBJ2-7	CASSQATLGLATYEQYF
TRBD1	few	TRBV30	TRBJ1-5	CAWRRTGSNQPQHF
NA	NA	TRBV20-1	TRBJ2-5	CSARGRYPNQETQYF
TRBD1	NA	TRBV27	TRBJ2-2	CASKGTVNTGELFF
NA	NA	TRBV30	TRBJ2-5	CAWREGADWEETQYF
TRBD1	NA	TRBV5-1	TRBJ1-2	CASSPGQAIGGYTF
TRBD1	NA	TRBV20-1	TRBJ1-5	CSAGTVSNQPQHF
NA	NA	TRBV29-1	TRBJ2-7	CSGLIPIPGRSYEQYF
NA	NA	TRBV30	TRBJ1-2	CAWSVGPGLQYGYTF
TRBD1	NA	TRBV3-1	TRBJ2-5	CASSHDRGETQYF
NA	NA	TRBV4-1	TRBJ1-4	CASSQLLREKLFF
TRBD2	NA	TRBV30	TRBJ2-2	CAWKKPSGGVTGELFF
NA	NA	TRBV12-3/TRBV12-4	TRBJ1-3	CASTLDDRSGNTIYF
TRBD2	NA	TRBV7-3	TRBJ2-3	CASSWGLASVSDTQYF
TRBD2	NA	TRBV9	TRBJ2-1	CASSVGLADYNEQFF
NA	NA	TRBV30	TRBJ2-5	CAWRLWGGGERETQYF
TRBD2	NA	TRBV28	TRBJ2-6	CASSPWPGGTGANVLTF
NA	NA	TRBV5-1	TRBJ1-2	CASSVRPEYGYTF
NA	NA	TRBV4-1	TRBJ2-7	CASSQDRQGTYEQYF
NA	NA	TRBV2	TRBJ1-1	CATRVDTEAFF
TRBD2	NA	TRBV19	TRBJ2-1	CASSTAIHLREVNEQFF
NA	NA	TRBV20-1	TRBJ2-3	CSADPSTDTQYF
NA	NA	TRBV19	TRBJ2-2	CASSIRPHTGELFF
NA	NA	TRBV30	TRBJ2-7	CAWSVLGSEQYF
NA	NA	TRBV2	TRBJ2-1	CASSPGTKGIYEQFF
NA	NA	TRBV14	TRBJ2-3	CASSPLFADTQYF
TRBD1	once	TRBV20-1	TRBJ2-7	CSASPLPGQGNYEQYF
TRBD2	NA	TRBV20-1	TRBJ2-1	CSARTSGGYNEQFF
NA	NA	TRBV25-1	TRBJ2-1	CASSEGDSYNEQFF
NA	NA	TRBV20-1	TRBJ2-7	CSGQKETYEQYF
TRBD2	NA	TRBV4-1	TRBJ2-5	CASSQVGLAMETQYF
TRBD2	NA	TRBV20-1	TRBJ2-1	CSARVLASGSWSSNEQFF
NA	few	TRBV29-1	TRBJ1-1	CSVRRGTEAFF
NA	NA	TRBV11-3	TRBJ2-1	CASSLDPYNEQFF
NA	NA	TRBV7-2	TRBJ1-2	CASSLTGGEGNYGYTF
NA	NA	TRBV5-6	TRBJ2-5	CASNSGVETQYF
TRBD1	few	TRBV4-2	TRBJ1-2	CASSPGQNYGYTF
TRBD1	NA	TRBV29-1	TRBJ2-2	CSVEGGTGWSGELFF
NA	NA	TRBV19	TRBJ2-6	CASSIRRPSGANVLTF
TRBD1	NA	TRBV2	TRBJ2-7	CASSVAGGLRYEQYF
TRBD2	NA	TRBV20-1	TRBJ2-5	CSARDGAGAQETQYF
TRBD2	NA	TRBV15	TRBJ2-1	CATLSPAGVGNEQFF
TRBD1	NA	TRBV20-1	TRBJ2-1	CSARDGDSDNEQFF